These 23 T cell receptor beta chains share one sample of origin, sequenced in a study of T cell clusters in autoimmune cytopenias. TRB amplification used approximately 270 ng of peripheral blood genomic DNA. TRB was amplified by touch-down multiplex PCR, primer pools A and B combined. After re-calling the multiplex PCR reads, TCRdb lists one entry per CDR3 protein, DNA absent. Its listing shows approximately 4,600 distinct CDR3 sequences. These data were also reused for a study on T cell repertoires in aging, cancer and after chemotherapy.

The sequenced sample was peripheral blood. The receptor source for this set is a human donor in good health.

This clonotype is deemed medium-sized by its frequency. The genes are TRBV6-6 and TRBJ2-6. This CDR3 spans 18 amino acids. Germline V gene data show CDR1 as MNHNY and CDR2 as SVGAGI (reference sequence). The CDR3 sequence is CASSFGPILLSGANVLTF.

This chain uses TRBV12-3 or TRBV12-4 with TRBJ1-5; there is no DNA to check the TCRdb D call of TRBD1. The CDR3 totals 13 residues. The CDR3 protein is CASSLGADQPQHF.

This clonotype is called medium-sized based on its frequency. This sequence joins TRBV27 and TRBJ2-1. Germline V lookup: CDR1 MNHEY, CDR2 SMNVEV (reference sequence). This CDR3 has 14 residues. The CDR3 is CASSLAGPPNEQFF.

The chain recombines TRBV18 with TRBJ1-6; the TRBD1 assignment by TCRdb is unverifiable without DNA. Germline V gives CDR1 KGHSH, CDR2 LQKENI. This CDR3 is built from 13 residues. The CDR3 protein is CASSRGGDSPLHF. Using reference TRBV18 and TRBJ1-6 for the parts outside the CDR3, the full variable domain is NAGVMQNPRHLVRRRGQEARLRCSPMKGHSHVYWYRQLPEEGLKFMVYLQKENIIDESGMPKERFSAEFPKEGPSILRIQQVVRGDSAAYFCASSRGGDSPLHFGNGTRLTVT.

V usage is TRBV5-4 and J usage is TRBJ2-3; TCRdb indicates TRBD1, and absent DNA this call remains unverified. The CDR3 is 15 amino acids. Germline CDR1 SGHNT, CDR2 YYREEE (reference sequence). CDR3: CASSATGGATDTQYF.

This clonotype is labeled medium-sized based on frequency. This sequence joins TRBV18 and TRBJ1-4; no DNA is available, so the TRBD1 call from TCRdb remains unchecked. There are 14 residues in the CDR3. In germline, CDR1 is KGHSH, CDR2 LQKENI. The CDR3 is CASSPRGADEKLFF.

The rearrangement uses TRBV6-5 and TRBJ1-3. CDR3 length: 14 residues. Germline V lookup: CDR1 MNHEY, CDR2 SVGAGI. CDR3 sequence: CASSRKVSGNTIYF.

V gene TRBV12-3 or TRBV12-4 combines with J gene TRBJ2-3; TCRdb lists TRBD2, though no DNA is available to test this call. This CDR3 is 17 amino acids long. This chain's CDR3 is CASSLYSGTSGGNTQYF.

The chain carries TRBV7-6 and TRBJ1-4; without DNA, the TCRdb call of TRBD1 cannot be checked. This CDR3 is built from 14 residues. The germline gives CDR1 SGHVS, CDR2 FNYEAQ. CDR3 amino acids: CASSFRTGREKLFF.

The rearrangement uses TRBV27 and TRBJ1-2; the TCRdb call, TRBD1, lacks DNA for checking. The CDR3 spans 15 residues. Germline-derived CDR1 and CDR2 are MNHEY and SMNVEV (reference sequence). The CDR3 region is CASSLGGYGTVGYTF.

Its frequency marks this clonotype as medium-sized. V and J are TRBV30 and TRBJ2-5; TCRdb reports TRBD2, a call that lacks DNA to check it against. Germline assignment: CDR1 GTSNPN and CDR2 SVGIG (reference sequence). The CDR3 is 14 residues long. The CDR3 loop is CAWSVRAIRETQYF.

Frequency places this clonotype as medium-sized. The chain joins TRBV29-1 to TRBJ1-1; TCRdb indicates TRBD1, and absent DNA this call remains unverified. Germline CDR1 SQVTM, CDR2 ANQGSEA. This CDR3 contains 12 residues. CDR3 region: CSVRGAGTEAFF.

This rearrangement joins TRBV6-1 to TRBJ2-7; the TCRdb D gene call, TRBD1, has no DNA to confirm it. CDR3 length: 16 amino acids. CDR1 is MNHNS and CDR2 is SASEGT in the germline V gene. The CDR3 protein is CASRPHSGQGNGEQYF.

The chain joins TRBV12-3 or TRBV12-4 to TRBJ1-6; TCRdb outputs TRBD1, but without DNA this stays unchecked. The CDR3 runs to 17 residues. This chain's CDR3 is CASSPRGGSYYNSPLHF.

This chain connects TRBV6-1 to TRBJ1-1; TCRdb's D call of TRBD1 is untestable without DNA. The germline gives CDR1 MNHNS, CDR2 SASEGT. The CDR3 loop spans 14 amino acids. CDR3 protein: CASSEGRGGPEAFF.

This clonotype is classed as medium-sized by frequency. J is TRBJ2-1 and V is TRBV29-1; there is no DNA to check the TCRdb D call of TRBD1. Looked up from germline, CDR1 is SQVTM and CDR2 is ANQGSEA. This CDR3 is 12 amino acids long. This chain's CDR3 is CSAEERDNEQFF.

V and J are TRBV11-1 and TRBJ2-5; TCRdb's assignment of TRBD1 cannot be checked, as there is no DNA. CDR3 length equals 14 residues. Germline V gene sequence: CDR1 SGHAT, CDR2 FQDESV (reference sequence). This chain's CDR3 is CASSLTRGRETQYF.

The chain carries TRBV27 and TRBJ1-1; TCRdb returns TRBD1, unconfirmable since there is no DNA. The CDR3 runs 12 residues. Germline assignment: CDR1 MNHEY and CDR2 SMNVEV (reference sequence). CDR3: CASSSRGYEAFF.

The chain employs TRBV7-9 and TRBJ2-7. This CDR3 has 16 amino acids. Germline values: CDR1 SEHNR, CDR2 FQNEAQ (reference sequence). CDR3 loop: CASSSNLGGTSYEQYF.

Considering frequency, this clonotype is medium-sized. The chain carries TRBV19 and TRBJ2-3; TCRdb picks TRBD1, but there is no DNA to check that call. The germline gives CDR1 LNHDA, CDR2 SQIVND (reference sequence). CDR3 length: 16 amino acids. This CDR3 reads CASSIRRGGRTDTQYF.

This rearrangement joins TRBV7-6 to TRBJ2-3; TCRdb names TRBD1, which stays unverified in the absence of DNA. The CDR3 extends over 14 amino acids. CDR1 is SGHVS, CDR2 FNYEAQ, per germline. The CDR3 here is CASRLGGSTDTQYF. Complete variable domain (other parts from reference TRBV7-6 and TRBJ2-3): GAGVSQSPRYKVTKRGQDVALRCDPISGHVSLYWYRQALGQGPEFLTYFNYEAQQDKSGLPNDRFSAERPEGSISTLTIQRTEQRDSAMYRCASRLGGSTDTQYFGPGTRLTVL.

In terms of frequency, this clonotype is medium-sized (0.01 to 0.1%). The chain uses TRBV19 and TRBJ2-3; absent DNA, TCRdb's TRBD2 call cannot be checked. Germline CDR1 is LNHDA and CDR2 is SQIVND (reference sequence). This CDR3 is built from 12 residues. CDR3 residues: CASSITRGTQYF. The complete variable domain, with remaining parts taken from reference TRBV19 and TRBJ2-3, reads DGGITQSPKYLFRKEGQNVTLSCEQNLNHDAMYWYRQDPGQGLRLIYYSQIVNDFQKGDIAEGYSVSREKKESFPLTVTSAQKNPTAFYLCASSITRGTQYFGPGTRLTVL.

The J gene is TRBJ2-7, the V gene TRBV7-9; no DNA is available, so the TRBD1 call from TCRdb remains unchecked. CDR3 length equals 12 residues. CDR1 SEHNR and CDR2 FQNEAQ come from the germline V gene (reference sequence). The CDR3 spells CASSGRGNEQYF.